The 27 T cell receptor beta chains below come from one sample, sequenced in a study of vaccination and CD4 T cells after COVID-19. An Oncomine TCR Beta short-read assay was used to sequence the DNA from cultured CD4+ T cells. In TCRdb, the PCR reads were re-called with MiXCR into one record per CDR3 protein. The table shows approximately 17,000 distinct CDR3 sequences, with roughly half occurring only once. Sample treatment: roughly 10-day PBMC culture with coronavirus spike peptide pools or control peptides (ViraFEST assay). What these receptors recognize is not known. Material: CD4+ T cells from blood, cultured in vitro. The receptor source for this set is a human donor who had recovered from COVID-19.

The J gene is TRBJ2-3, the V gene TRBV20-1; the match to TRBD1 covers 8 bases. V was pared by 6 bases and J by 2 bases, with 7 bases of the junction left unmatched. Germline assignment: CDR1 DFQATT and CDR2 SNEGSKA (reference sequence). This CDR3 spans 14 amino acids. The CDR3 bases are TGCAGTGCCAGGGGGCGGGGCTCCACAGATACGCAGTATTTT. Its translation is CSARGRGSTDTQYF.

This clonotype came up a few times. V and J are TRBV7-6 and TRBJ1-6, with 7 bases identical to TRBD1. This CDR3 comprises 14 residues. Losses at the gene ends were 1 base for V and 14 bases for J; bases not matched to a gene: 8. From germline, CDR1 is SGHVS and CDR2 FNYEAQ. CDR3 nucleotide sequence: TGTGCCAGCAGCTTAGTCTCAGGGGGTCAGGCCCTCCACTTT. Amino acids: CASSLVSGGQALHF.

This chain links TRBV20-1 with TRBJ1-1, with 10 bases fitting TRBD1. CDR1 and CDR2 (germline): DFQATT, SNEGSKA (reference sequence). The CDR3 extends over 16 amino acids. With 3 bases clipped from V and 4 bases from J, the junction kept 11 bases outside the gene matches. The chain's CDR3 is CSARGLAGQGSTEAFF. The CDR3 DNA follows: TGCAGTGCTAGGGGTTTAGCGGGACAGGGGAGCACTGAAGCTTTCTTT.

The chain employs TRBV20-1 and TRBJ2-7; 9 nucleotides align to TRBD2. This CDR3 has 17 residues. The trim removed 3 bases at V and 3 bases at J, leaving 15 bases unmatched. Looked up from germline, CDR1 is DFQATT and CDR2 is SNEGSKA (reference sequence). This chain's CDR3 is CSASPSGGTTLHYEQYF. DNA for the CDR3: TGCAGTGCTAGTCCCAGCGGGGGGACCACTTTACACTACGAGCAGTACTTC.

The chain couples TRBV5-4 to TRBJ1-6; D is uncertain. The CDR3 is 14 amino acids. Trimming shortened V by 2 bases and J by 3 bases, and 6 bases separated the two germline ends. Germline V gene lookup returns CDR1 SGHNT and CDR2 YYREEE (reference sequence). Here the CDR3 reads CASSLQRYNSPLHF. The CDR3, as DNA: TGTGCCAGCAGCTTACAGCGCTATAATTCACCCCTCCACTTT.

This clonotype was observed once. This chain joins TRBV12-3 or TRBV12-4 and TRBJ2-3, with 8 bases matching TRBD2. The CDR3 contains 16 residues. Trimming removed 3 bases from V and 2 bases from J; junction bases left unmatched: 7. The DNA of the CDR3 is TGTGCCAGCAGTTTTGTGCGGGGGGCTGACACAGATACGCAGTATTTT. The encoded protein is CASSFVRGADTDTQYF.

V is TRBV11-3 and J is TRBJ2-7; TRBD1 matches at 7 bases. Looked up from germline, CDR1 is SGHNT and CDR2 is YENEEA. The CDR3 runs to 15 residues. With 0 bases clipped from V and 2 bases from J, the junction kept 4 bases outside the gene matches. CDR3 coding DNA: TGTGCCAGCAGCTTAGATCGGGGACAGACCTACGAGCAGTACTTC. Translating it yields CASSLDRGQTYEQYF.

This clonotype appeared a single time. This CDR3 is CASSDLRVANEKLFF. The DNA for the CDR3 is TGTGCCAGCAGTGATCTCAGGGTTGCTAATGAAAAACTGTTTTTT. The gene calls are TRBV25-1 and TRBJ1-4; D may be TRBD1 (5 bases). V was clipped by 3 bases and J by 3 bases, with 11 bases between them. This CDR3 contains 15 residues. Per germline, CDR1 MGHDK and CDR2 SYGVNS.

This clonotype was recorded only once. CDR3 in DNA: TGCAGCGTTTCTCGGGGCACCTCAACCGGGGAGCTGTTTTTT. It encodes CSVSRGTSTGELFF. The chain joins TRBV29-1 to TRBJ2-2; D possibly uses TRBD1 or TRBD2 (5 bases each). V was pared by 5 bases and J by 5 bases, with 15 bases between. The length of the CDR3 is 14 residues. From germline, CDR1 is SQVTM and CDR2 ANQGSEA.

This clonotype was counted between two and nine times. The genes are TRBV27 and TRBJ1-1; D is ambiguous. CDR1 MNHEY and CDR2 SMNVEV come from the germline V gene (reference sequence). The CDR3 is 13 residues long. The germline V and J ends were trimmed by 8 bases and 4 bases, with 14 bases remaining between them. DNA for the CDR3: TGTGCCAGCCGTTGGGGAAGAACCACTGAAGCTTTCTTT. This sequence encodes CASRWGRTTEAFF.

The J gene is TRBJ1-2, the V gene TRBV6-2 or TRBV6-3; tentative D call: TRBD1 (5 bases). Per the germline V gene, CDR1 is MNHEY and CDR2 is SVGEGT. V lost 7 bases to trimming and J lost 4 bases, with 16 bases between them. This CDR3 has 14 amino acids. In DNA, the CDR3 is TGTGCCAGCACGGGGACGCTCTCTGGCTATGGCTACACCTTC. Amino acids: CASTGTLSGYGYTF.

The chain recombines TRBV6-1 with TRBJ2-7; 9 nucleotides agree with TRBD1. CDR3 size: 15 residues. The V and J ends lost 5 bases and 3 bases, in that order; junction bases with no gene match: 8. Germline CDR1 is MNHNS and CDR2 is SASEGT. CDR3 amino acids: CASSPLRGQGYEQYF. The CDR3 coding sequence is TGTGCCAGCAGTCCCTTACGGGGACAGGGCTACGAGCAGTACTTC.

This chain joins TRBV5-6 and TRBJ1-5; 7 bases are a match to TRBD1. Germline V gene lookup returns CDR1 SGHDT and CDR2 YYEEEE. CDR3 length: 15 residues. V trimming: 4 bases; J trimming: 2 bases; junction bases outside the gene matches: 6. The CDR3 is CASSRLGGGNQPQHF. The CDR3 region has the DNA TGTGCCAGCAGCCGCTTAGGGGGCGGCAATCAGCCCCAGCATTTT.

V usage is TRBV6-1 and J usage is TRBJ2-7, with TRBD1 matching 8 bases. Germline assignment: CDR1 MNHNS and CDR2 SASEGT. This CDR3 region has 15 residues. Losses at the gene ends were 6 bases for V and 3 bases for J; bases not matched to a gene: 10. Here the CDR3 reads CASRPDRGVGYEQYF. CDR3 coding DNA: TGTGCCAGCAGACCCGACAGGGGAGTAGGCTACGAGCAGTACTTC.

The chain combines TRBV20-1 with TRBJ2-5; 7 bases align to TRBD1. CDR1 is DFQATT, CDR2 SNEGSKA, per germline (reference sequence). The CDR3 has 16 amino acids. The junction had 22 bases not matched to a gene; V was cut back by 6 bases and J by 9 bases. CDR3 sequence (DNA): TGCAGTGCACATCCACCTTTCAGGGGGAAAGAGGCGCCCCAGTACTTC. Encoded protein: CSAHPPFRGKEAPQYF.

The chain joins TRBV20-1 to TRBJ2-3; weak D call: TRBD2 (5 bases). This CDR3 is built from 13 residues. Per the germline V gene, CDR1 is DFQATT and CDR2 is SNEGSKA (reference sequence). The V gene lost 4 bases and the J gene lost 0 bases, with 8 bases spanning the gap. CDR3 DNA: TGCAGTGCTACGCGGACTAGCACAGATACGCAGTATTTT. The encoded protein is CSATRTSTDTQYF.

The chain links TRBV7-8 to TRBJ2-5, with D unclear. The length of the CDR3 is 14 residues. Trimming shortened V by 2 bases and J by 0 bases, and 7 bases separated the two germline ends. Germline V gene sequence: CDR1 SGHVS, CDR2 FQNEAQ. CDR3 in DNA: TGTGCCAGCAGCTTAAGTCTGTACCAAGAGACCCAGTACTTC. Translation gives CASSLSLYQETQYF.

This CDR3 reads CASSVPSGRAEQETQYF. The CDR3 DNA is TGTGCCAGCAGTGTGCCAAGTGGGAGGGCCGAACAAGAGACCCAGTACTTC. The chain couples TRBV25-1 to TRBJ2-5; the match to TRBD2 covers 7 bases. V lost 4 bases, J lost 2 bases, and 13 bases stayed unmatched. This CDR3 region has 17 residues. Germline loops: CDR1 MGHDK, CDR2 SYGVNS.

The chain carries TRBV20-1 and TRBJ1-4, with TRBD1 identical over 7 bases. Germline values: CDR1 DFQATT, CDR2 SNEGSKA (reference sequence). V lost 3 bases to trimming and J lost 8 bases; unmatched junction nucleotides: 6. This CDR3 region has 13 residues. The CDR3 protein is CSASQGVREKLFF. CDR3 DNA sequence: TGCAGTGCTAGCCAGGGGGTCCGGGAAAAACTGTTTTTT.

V usage is TRBV7-9 and J usage is TRBJ1-2; the match to TRBD1 covers 7 bases. V was pared by 5 bases and J by 6 bases, with 3 bases of the junction left unmatched. CDR3 length: 12 amino acids. Germline V gene data show CDR1 as SEHNR and CDR2 as FQNEAQ (reference sequence). CDR3 bases: TGTGCCAGCAGCCGGGACAGCCATGGCTACACCTTC. Protein: CASSRDSHGYTF.

The sample holds one count of this clonotype. This sequence joins TRBV7-3 and TRBJ2-1; 9 nucleotides match TRBD2. CDR3 length: 19 amino acids. V was pared by 7 bases and J by 3 bases, with 19 bases of the junction left unmatched. Germline-derived CDR1 and CDR2 are SGHTA and FQGTGA. CDR3 in amino acids: CASNPRVCGGRAYYNEQFF. The CDR3 bases are TGTGCCAGCAACCCACGGGTGTGCGGCGGGAGGGCCTACTACAATGAGCAGTTCTTC.

V usage is TRBV6-2 or TRBV6-3 and J usage is TRBJ1-5; D remains ambiguous. CDR3 length equals 16 residues. The germline V gene encodes CDR1 MNHEY and CDR2 SVGEGT. Trimming stripped 0 bases from V and 5 bases from J, with 14 bases between. The CDR3 here is CASSYSIISRYQPQHF. The CDR3, as DNA: TGTGCCAGCAGTTACTCGATCATTTCACGGTATCAGCCCCAGCATTTT.

This clonotype was recorded only once. The genes are TRBV27 and TRBJ2-6; no definite D call. Germline V gives CDR1 MNHEY, CDR2 SMNVEV (reference sequence). The length of the CDR3 is 14 residues. V gave up 2 bases and J gave up 0 bases, with 2 bases separating them. The CDR3 region has the DNA TGTGCCAGCAGTTTAAGCTCTGGGGCCAACGTCCTGACTTTC. Its translation: CASSLSSGANVLTF.

This clonotype was detected only once. The rearrangement uses TRBV15 and TRBJ2-2, with D unresolved. This CDR3 is built from 11 residues. Trimming stripped 2 bases from V and 7 bases from J, with 2 bases between. Germline assignment: CDR1 LNHNV and CDR2 YYDKDF (reference sequence). The CDR3 DNA is TGTGCCACCAGCAGATACGGGGAGCTGTTTTTT. This encodes CATSRYGELFF.

The gene calls are TRBV11-2 and TRBJ1-5; no firm D call. V lost 5 bases to trimming and J lost 6 bases, with 17 bases between them. There are 15 residues in the CDR3. Looked up from germline, CDR1 is SGHAT and CDR2 is FQNNGV. The CDR3: CASSPSSGFGQPQHF. In DNA, the CDR3 is TGTGCCAGCAGCCCCTCCTCGGGTTTCGGTCAGCCCCAGCATTTT.

This chain joins TRBV2 and TRBJ2-5; D may match TRBD1 or TRBD2 (5 bases each). The V gene lost 6 bases and the J gene lost 0 bases, with 11 bases spanning the gap. The CDR3 consists of 14 residues. The germline V gene has CDR1 SNHLY and CDR2 FYNNEI. CDR3 bases: TGTGCCAGCAGGTCCAGGGAGTACCAAGAGACCCAGTACTTC. Amino acid sequence: CASRSREYQETQYF.

The rearrangement links TRBV20-1 to TRBJ1-6; the D gene is possibly TRBD1 (5 bases). The CDR3 totals 14 residues. Germline V lookup: CDR1 DFQATT, CDR2 SNEGSKA (reference sequence). V was clipped by 0 bases and J by 9 bases, with 12 bases between them. The chain's CDR3 is CSARDSRVSSPLHF. For the CDR3, the DNA is TGCAGTGCTAGAGACTCCAGGGTCAGTTCACCCCTCCACTTT.